Listed below are T cell receptor beta chains from one sample, sequenced in a study of T cell repertoires in cytomegalovirus infection. A single record per CDR3 protein comes from TCRdb applying MiXCR to the reads. The sample records approximately 500,000 distinct CDR3 sequences, approximately 15% being singletons. Source material: CD8+ T cells from PBMCs. The receptors were gathered from a human donor in good health (CMV status not recorded). Some clones in this sample may be carry-over from other donors' samples. The CDR3 runs from the conserved cysteine through the conserved F or W. The order of the fields is CDR3 DNA, CDR3 protein, V gene, J gene, clone size, D gene. A D gene is named only where the DNA matches it firmly. Size values are once, few and many counts, or a class for expanded clones, and some rows have none.

cdr3_nt: TGTGCCAGCAGTACACCCACGGGACTAATAAACAATGAGCAGTTCTTC
cdr3_aa: CASSTPTGLINNEQFF
v_call: TRBV28
j_call: TRBJ2-1
clone_size: many
d_call: TRBD2

cdr3_nt: TGTGCCAGCAGTTTGCAAGATAACGGCGAGCAGTACTTC
cdr3_aa: CASSLQDNGEQYF
v_call: TRBV27
j_call: TRBJ2-7
clone_size: few
d_call: -

cdr3_nt: TGTGCCAGCAGCGCTCAATCAGGGACAGACGACACAGATACGCAGTATTTT
cdr3_aa: CASSAQSGTDDTDTQYF
v_call: TRBV28
j_call: TRBJ2-3
clone_size: few
d_call: TRBD1

cdr3_nt: TGTGCCAGCAGCGTAGGAACAGGGTTCTACAATGAGCAGTTCTTC
cdr3_aa: CASSVGTGFYNEQFF
v_call: TRBV9
j_call: TRBJ2-1
clone_size: few
d_call: -

cdr3_nt: TGTGCCAGCAGCTTAGTACCAGATAATGAGCAGTTCTTC
cdr3_aa: CASSLVPDNEQFF
v_call: TRBV7-6
j_call: TRBJ2-1
clone_size: -
d_call: -

cdr3_nt: TGCAGTGCTCAGACGGGACTTGCCTCTGGGGCCAACGTCCTGACTTTC
cdr3_aa: CSAQTGLASGANVLTF
v_call: TRBV20-1
j_call: TRBJ2-6
clone_size: few
d_call: -

cdr3_nt: TGTGCCATCAGTGTCCGGACAGGGGTTAATTCACCCCTCCACTTT
cdr3_aa: CAISVRTGVNSPLHF
v_call: TRBV10-3
j_call: TRBJ1-6
clone_size: many
d_call: TRBD1

cdr3_nt: TGTGCCATCAGTGGCGAAACTACATACGAGCAGTACTTC
cdr3_aa: CAISGETTYEQYF
v_call: TRBV10-3
j_call: TRBJ2-7
clone_size: many
d_call: -

cdr3_nt: TGTGCCAGCAGTGAAGCGTACCAGGGAGTCGCCAAAAACATTCAGTACTTC
cdr3_aa: CASSEAYQGVAKNIQYF
v_call: TRBV2
j_call: TRBJ2-4
clone_size: few
d_call: -

cdr3_nt: TGTGCCAGCAGCCCGTCCTCCCAGGTCCCGAGGACTGAAGCTTTCTTT
cdr3_aa: CASSPSSQVPRTEAFF
v_call: TRBV12-3/TRBV12-4
j_call: TRBJ1-1
clone_size: many
d_call: -

cdr3_nt: TGTGCCAGCAGCTTAGCCGGGACAGGGGCCAATTCACCCCTCCACTTT
cdr3_aa: CASSLAGTGANSPLHF
v_call: TRBV11-2
j_call: TRBJ1-6
clone_size: many
d_call: TRBD1

cdr3_nt: TGTGCCACGTGGGAGGGACAGTCCTATAATTCACCCCTCCACTTT
cdr3_aa: CATWEGQSYNSPLHF
v_call: TRBV12-3/TRBV12-4
j_call: TRBJ1-6
clone_size: few
d_call: TRBD1

cdr3_nt: TGTGCCATCAGTGAGTCGGAACAGGGGGGCGAGCAGTACTTC
cdr3_aa: CAISESEQGGEQYF
v_call: TRBV10-3
j_call: TRBJ2-7
clone_size: many
d_call: TRBD1